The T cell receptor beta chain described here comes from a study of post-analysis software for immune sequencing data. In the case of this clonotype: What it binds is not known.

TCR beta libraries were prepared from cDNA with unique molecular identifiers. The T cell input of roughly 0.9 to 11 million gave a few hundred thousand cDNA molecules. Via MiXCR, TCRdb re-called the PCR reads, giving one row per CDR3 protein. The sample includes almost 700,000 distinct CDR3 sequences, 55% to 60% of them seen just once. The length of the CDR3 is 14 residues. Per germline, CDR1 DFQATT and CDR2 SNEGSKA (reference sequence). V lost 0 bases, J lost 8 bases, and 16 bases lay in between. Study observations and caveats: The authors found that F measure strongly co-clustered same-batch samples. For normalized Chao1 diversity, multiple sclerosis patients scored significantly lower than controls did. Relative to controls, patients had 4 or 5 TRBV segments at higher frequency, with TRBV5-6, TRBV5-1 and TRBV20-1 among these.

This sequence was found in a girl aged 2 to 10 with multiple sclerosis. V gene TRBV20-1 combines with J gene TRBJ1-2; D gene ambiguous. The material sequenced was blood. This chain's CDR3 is CSARDQTSSSGYTF. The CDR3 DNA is TGCAGTGCTAGAGATCAGACAAGCAGCAGCGGCTACACCTTC.